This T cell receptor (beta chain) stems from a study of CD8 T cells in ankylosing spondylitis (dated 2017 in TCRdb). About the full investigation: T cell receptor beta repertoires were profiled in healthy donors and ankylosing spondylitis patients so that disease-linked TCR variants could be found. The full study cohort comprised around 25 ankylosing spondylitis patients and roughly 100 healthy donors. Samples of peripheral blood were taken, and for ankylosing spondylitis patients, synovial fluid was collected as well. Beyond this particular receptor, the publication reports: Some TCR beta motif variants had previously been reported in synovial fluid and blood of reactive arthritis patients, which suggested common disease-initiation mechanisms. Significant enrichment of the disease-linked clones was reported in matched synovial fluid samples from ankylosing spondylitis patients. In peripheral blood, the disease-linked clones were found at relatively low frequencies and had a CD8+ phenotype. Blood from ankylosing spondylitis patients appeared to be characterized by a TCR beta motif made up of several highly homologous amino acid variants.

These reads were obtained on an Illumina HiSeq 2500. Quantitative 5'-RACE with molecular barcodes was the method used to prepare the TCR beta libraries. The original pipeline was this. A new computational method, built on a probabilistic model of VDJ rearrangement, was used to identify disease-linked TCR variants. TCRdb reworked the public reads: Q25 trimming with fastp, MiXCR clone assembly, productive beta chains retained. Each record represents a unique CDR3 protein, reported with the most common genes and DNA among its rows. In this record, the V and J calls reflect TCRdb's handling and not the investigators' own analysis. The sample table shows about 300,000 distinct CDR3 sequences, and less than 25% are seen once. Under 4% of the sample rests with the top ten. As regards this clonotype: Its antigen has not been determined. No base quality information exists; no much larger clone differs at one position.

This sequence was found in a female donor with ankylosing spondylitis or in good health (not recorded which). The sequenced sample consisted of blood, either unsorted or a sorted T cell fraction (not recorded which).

The DNA is as follows: TGCGCCAGCAGCGGTGGGACAGGGAGAACCGGGGAGCTGTTTTTT. The translation is CASSGGTGRTGELFF. The sequence links TRBV5-1 to TRBJ2-2, and 9 bases in between align with TRBD1. The germline V gene encodes CDR1 SGHRS and CDR2 YFSETQ. The CDR3 starts with the cysteine, ends with the phenylalanine, and has 15 residues. CDR3 DNA is the only sequence kept; it has 45 bases, read in frame from the first base. The germline V and J ends show losses of 4 bases and 5 bases respectively, and no gene match explains 6 bases of the junction.